The T cell receptor (beta chain) under discussion was sequenced for a study of OX40 agonist ivuxolimab in advanced cancers. Broadly, across the study: Ivuxolimab, which targeted the costimulatory receptor OX40 (CD134), was an agonistic, fully human IgG2 monoclonal antibody. The paper covers the monotherapy dose-escalation part of the phase I ivuxolimab trial, which included N ≈ 50 patients. Peripheral TCRbeta sequencing was intended to test whether TCR sequence diversity was altered and clonal T-cell expansion was caused by ivuxolimab. Intravenous ivuxolimab was administered to patients every 2 weeks at six dose levels: 0.01, 0.1, 0.3, 1.5, 3 and 10 mg/kg. Partial responses occurred in three dose-escalation patients: two with cutaneous melanoma and one with hepatocellular carcinoma. Patients were allowed to have had prior anti-PD-1, anti-PD-L1 or anti-CTLA-4 therapy, and around 37% of the dose-escalation patients had previously received checkpoint inhibitors. A male proportion of roughly 80% and a mean age of approximately 61 years, ranging from 23 to 79, were recorded for the dose-escalation cohort. Of the approximately 53 patients in dose escalation, about 20 had hepatocellular carcinoma, about 15 had melanoma, 9 had renal cell carcinoma and 9 had head and neck cancer.

Genomic DNA was isolated from the sorted cells so that the TCRbeta CDR3 region could be sequenced. The immunoSEQ Assay was used for sequencing of TCRbeta CDR3 regions. TCRdb obtained this table from immuneACCESS and retained in-frame rearrangements with V and J assigned. These tables miss some clones; where compared with another copy, unresolved V genes account for less than half of the shortfall, and the remainder is unexplained. In this sample the table shows about 93,000 clones, about 92% of which occur a single time. The ten top clones hold 0.45% to 0.55% of the sample. Spanning cysteine to phenylalanine, the CDR3 consists of 17 amino acids. The sequence is cut down to CDR3 DNA, 51 bases in frame from base 1. After removal of 1 base from V and 2 bases from J, the junction retains 5 bases not matched to a gene. The germline V gene (reference sequence) sets CDR1 to LNHDA and CDR2 to SQIVND. The trial excluded patients who had a history of autoimmune disease or who were on systemic immunosuppression. Peripheral blood for TCR sequencing was collected from all dose cohorts at baseline, on cycle 4 day 1, and on cycle 7 day 1. The samples were taken from a phase I, first-in-human, multicenter, open-label dose-escalation trial of ivuxolimab. Adults with locally advanced or metastatic head and neck squamous cell, hepatocellular, melanoma or renal cell carcinoma were enrolled in the trial. Before TCR sequencing, CD4+ T cells and CD8+ T cells from peripheral blood were sorted into separate populations.

Overall study outcomes, separate from this receptor: Which antigens the clonally expanded peripheral T cells were specific for was not determined. Low levels of normalized T-cell clonal expansion were also seen in some patients who did not respond. In partial responders in the 0.1-3.0 mg/kg groups, normalized peripheral clonal expansion was found to be among the lowest, especially among CD8+ T cells. After ivuxolimab, CD8+ T cells had more expanded clones than CD4+ T cells on average. Clonal expansion of both CD4+ and CD8+ blood T cells was observed from baseline to week 6 at doses 0.1 to 3.0 mg/kg.

For this clone: Its antigen is unknown. The sample holds no much larger clone one base away, and base qualities are not on file.

The rearrangement combines TRBV19 with TRBJ2-6; TRBD1 fits 7 bases in the junction. The source is an adult with an advanced solid tumor such as melanoma, head and neck, liver or kidney cancer. Sequencing was performed on CD4+ or CD8+ T cells sorted from blood, taken in a trial of the OX40 agonist ivuxolimab. The encoded CDR3 is CASSIVIGQAGANVLTF. The DNA sequence is as follows: TGTGCCAGTAGTATAGTTATCGGACAGGCTGGGGCCAACGTCCTGACTTTC.